This T cell receptor beta chain derives from a study of cytomegalovirus exposure and HLA in healthy donors. On the study more broadly: The 95 to 150 validation repertoires used a platform that matched the one used for the roughly 650 first-cohort repertoires, as a later analysis reported.

General study findings and limits: It was reportedly the case that the classifier diagnosed cytomegalovirus status with high specificity and sensitivity. TCR sequences were mostly rare, though some public TCRs occurred in many donors. Confirmation was obtained in vitro that a few CMV-associated chains are specific for CMV antigens.

The assay was immunoSEQ multiplex PCR, and TCRdb's table has in-frame clones only and misses some. The top ten hold about 2.1% of the sample, which has about 110,000 clones, around nine tenths seen once. V lost 0 bases and J 0 bases, leaving 6 bases between the germline ends. This CDR3 spans 14 amino acids. Germline lookup yields CDR1 SGHVS and CDR2 FNYEAQ. This clone appeared once. The antigen is unknown. Sequences were obtained from PBMCs. This receptor was taken from a woman aged 18-30 years in good health and CMV-seronegative. J is TRBJ2-7 and V is TRBV7-6; D perhaps matches TRBD2 (5 bases). CDR3 loop: CASSLAGNSYEQYF. The CDR3 nucleotides are TGTGCCAGCAGCTTAGCCGGGAACTCCTACGAGCAGTACTTC.